The 27 T cell receptor beta chains presented below share a single source sample, sequenced in a study of OX40 agonist ivuxolimab in advanced cancers. Here immunoSEQ multiplex PCR was the method, and the copy in TCRdb shows in-frame clones only, minus some. The repertoire holds over 10,000 clones, with approximately 78% as singletons. The sample consisted of CD4+ or CD8+ T cells sorted from blood, taken in a trial of the OX40 agonist ivuxolimab. The receptor set was obtained from an adult with an advanced solid tumor such as melanoma, head and neck, liver or kidney cancer.

V usage is TRBV28 and J usage is TRBJ2-7, with D tentatively TRBD2 (6 bases). V lost 4 bases and J lost 2, with 12 bases in between. This CDR3 region has 14 residues. Germline CDR1 and CDR2: MDHEN and SYDVKM. The CDR3 spells CASSSQGLAYEQYF. For the CDR3, the DNA is TGTGCCAGCAGTTCCCAGGGACTTGCCTACGAGCAGTACTTC.

The chain has TRBV7-9 and TRBJ2-7; 9 nucleotides agree with TRBD2. The CDR3 sequence is 15 residues long. After removal of 2 bases from V and 4 bases from J, the junction contained 6 bases not matched to a gene. Germline V lookup: CDR1 SEHNR, CDR2 FQNEAQ (reference sequence). The CDR3 region has the DNA TGTGCCAGCAGCTTACCCGGACTAGCGACATACGAGCAGTACTTC. Translating gives CASSLPGLATYEQYF.

This clone was seen a single time. This CDR3 is CSAHYTGQRNYGYTF. The CDR3 DNA reads TGCAGCGCCCATTATACAGGTCAAAGAAACTATGGCTACACCTTC. This rearrangement joins TRBV29-1 to TRBJ1-2, with TRBD1 as a possible D gene (5 bases). The CDR3 loop spans 15 amino acids. Per germline, CDR1 SQVTM and CDR2 ANQGSEA. V lost 7 bases, J lost 2 bases, and 20 bases lay in between.

V gene TRBV7-9 combines with J gene TRBJ1-2, with TRBD1 matching over 7 bases. This CDR3 spans 17 amino acids. Trimming cost V 4 bases and J 5 bases; bases outside gene matches: 16. CDR1 is SEHNR and CDR2 is FQNEAQ in the germline V gene (reference sequence). As DNA, the CDR3 is TGTGCCAGCAGCTCCGTCCGGGCAGGGGGTGTTGGTTATGGCTACACCTTC. This sequence encodes CASSSVRAGGVGYGYTF.

V and J are TRBV11-2 and TRBJ1-5; D is ambiguous. Per the germline V gene, CDR1 is SGHAT and CDR2 is FQNNGV. The CDR3 loop spans 14 amino acids. V was pared by 3 bases and J by 0 bases, with 6 bases between. CDR3 sequence reads: CASSFGHSNQPQHF. CDR3 in DNA: TGTGCCAGCAGCTTTGGGCATAGCAATCAGCCCCAGCATTTT.

In DNA form, the CDR3 reads TGTGCCAGCAGCGCGACAGGGAACACCGGGGAGCTGTTTTTT. Translated, it gives CASSATGNTGELFF. V is TRBV11-2 and J is TRBJ2-2, with a possible D match to TRBD1 (6 bases). The germline V and J ends were trimmed by 5 bases and 1 base, with 8 bases remaining between them. Germline CDR1 reads SGHAT; CDR2 reads FQNNGV. This CDR3 is built from 14 residues.

This clone was counted a few times. The chain joins TRBV2 to TRBJ1-2, with 7 bases matching TRBD1. V dropped 6 bases and J dropped 6; count of bases not matched to a gene: 7. Germline V gives CDR1 SNHLY, CDR2 FYNNEI. This CDR3 has 13 amino acids. The CDR3 DNA reads as TGTGCCAGCAGACTGACAGGGTCCGATGGCTACACCTTC. The encoded protein is CASRLTGSDGYTF.

The chain carries TRBV7-3 and TRBJ2-1; D not certain. Per germline, CDR1 SGHTA and CDR2 FQGTGA. V lost 2 bases to trimming and J lost 9 bases, with 11 bases between them. This CDR3 spans 13 amino acids. This chain's CDR3 is CASSLLYSGEQFF. The CDR3 DNA reads TGTGCCAGCAGCTTACTCTACAGTGGTGAGCAGTTCTTC.

This clone was seen a single time. V is TRBV4-1 and J is TRBJ2-7, with D tentatively TRBD2 (5 bases). V dropped 0 bases and J dropped 3 bases, with 9 bases sitting between them. The germline V gene encodes CDR1 MGHRA and CDR2 YSYEKL. This CDR3 is 14 amino acids long. In nucleotides, the CDR3 is TGCGCCAGCAGCCAAGATTCGACTAACTACGAGCAGTACTTC. Its protein product is CASSQDSTNYEQYF.

The genes are TRBV6-4 and TRBJ2-1, with 8 bases matching TRBD2. The length of the CDR3 is 16 residues. Germline-derived CDR1 and CDR2 are MRHNA and SNTAGT. The J segment lost 5 bases and the V segment lost 0 bases, leaving 6 bases of the junction unmatched. CDR3 in DNA: TGTGCCAGCAGTGACTCGATGCGGGGGGACCACAATGAGCAGTTCTTC. Translation gives CASSDSMRGDHNEQFF.

The chain carries TRBV5-6 and TRBJ2-2; no definite D call. The CDR3 covers 14 residues. The V gene lost 4 bases and the J gene lost 1 base, with 8 bases spanning the gap. Germline V CDR1 and CDR2: SGHDT, YYEEEE. The DNA for the CDR3 is TGTGCCAGCAGCCCGACACTGAACACCGGGGAGCTGTTTTTT. It codes for CASSPTLNTGELFF.

V is TRBV11-2 and J is TRBJ2-7, with D perhaps being TRBD1 or TRBD2 (5 bases each). The CDR3 length is 14 residues. Germline lookup yields CDR1 SGHAT and CDR2 FQNNGV. V lost 5 bases and J lost 7, with 18 bases in between. CDR3 sequence: CASSPGARYLEQYF. The CDR3 DNA follows: TGTGCCAGCAGCCCCGGGGCCCGATACCTTGAGCAGTACTTC.

The CDR3 nucleotides are TGTGCCAGCAGCTTAGGAGGGGGCCATGAGCAGTTCTTC. It is translated as CASSLGGGHEQFF. The rearrangement joins TRBV7-7 to TRBJ2-1, with 7 positions matching TRBD1. The CDR3 length is 13 residues. V lost 1 base, J lost 8 bases, and 2 bases stayed unmatched. Per germline, CDR1 SSHAT and CDR2 FNYEAQ (reference sequence). The full variable domain, its missing parts supplied by reference TRBV7-7 and TRBJ2-1, is GAGVSQSPRYKVTKRGQDVTLRCDPISSHATLYWYQQALGQGPEFLTYFNYEAQPDKSGLPSDRFSAERPEGSISTLTIQRTEQRDSAMYRCASSLGGGHEQFFGPGTRLTVL.

The rearrangement joins TRBV4-3 to TRBJ2-3; tentative D call: TRBD2 (6 bases). This CDR3 is 18 amino acids long. The germline V gene has CDR1 LGHNA and CDR2 YSLEER. Trimming pared 0 bases from V and 0 bases from J, leaving 16 bases between. CDR3 coding DNA: TGCGCCAGCAGCCAAGATCCGACGCTAGCGCCTAGCACAGATACGCAGTATTTT. Translation gives CASSQDPTLAPSTDTQYF.

V usage is TRBV6-1 and J usage is TRBJ2-7, with 7 bases that match TRBD1. Germline CDR1 and CDR2: MNHNS and SASEGT. The trim removed 10 bases at V and 0 bases at J, leaving 6 bases unmatched. This CDR3 comprises 13 residues. CDR3 in DNA: TGTGCCACCCGCCGGGACAGCTCCTACGAGCAGTACTTC. It encodes CATRRDSSYEQYF.

This sequence joins TRBV19 and TRBJ2-1, with D perhaps TRBD2 (5 bases). Trimming removed 1 base at V and 9 bases at J, with 10 bases between. The germline gives CDR1 LNHDA, CDR2 SQIVND (reference sequence). There are 13 residues in the CDR3. The DNA of the CDR3 is TGTGCCAGTAGTATAGGATTGGGGAGTGAGCAGTTCTTC. Translated, it gives CASSIGLGSEQFF.

This clone was observed once. The chain uses TRBV11-2 and TRBJ1-4; D not resolved. The CDR3 covers 15 residues. Trimming cost V 7 bases and J 8 bases, with 20 bases left between them. Germline values: CDR1 SGHAT, CDR2 FQNNGV. The CDR3, as DNA: TGTGCCAGCATCCCTGGGCAGGAGTTTGGGGAAAAACTGTTTTTT. It is translated as CASIPGQEFGEKLFF.

The chain is built from TRBV7-9 and TRBJ2-3; D is possibly TRBD1 (6 bases). Trimming pared 5 bases from V and 1 base from J, leaving 16 bases between. The CDR3 is 16 amino acids. The V gene's germline CDR1 is SEHNR and CDR2 FQNEAQ (reference sequence). Written as DNA, the CDR3 is TGTGCCAGCAGCGTCCGGGACCCAGGGGGCACAGATACGCAGTATTTT. The encoded protein is CASSVRDPGGTDTQYF.

The V gene is TRBV5-8, the J gene TRBJ2-1; TRBD1 or TRBD2 may be the D gene (5 bases each). The V and J ends lost 1 base and 12 bases respectively, with 20 bases between them. This CDR3 spans 15 amino acids. Germline CDR1 reads SGHTS; CDR2 reads YDEGEE. CDR3 coding DNA: TGTGCCAGCAGCTTGCCACCGGGGCTGGAGTTCCGGCAGTTCTTC. This translates into CASSLPPGLEFRQFF.

This clone came up once. The J gene is TRBJ1-1, the V gene TRBV7-8, with TRBD1 matching over 10 bases. The V segment lost 6 bases and the J segment 5 bases; nucleotides outside the gene matches: 9. The CDR3 contains 15 residues. The germline gives CDR1 SGHVS, CDR2 FQNEAQ. CDR3 coding DNA: TGTGCCAGCAGGTTCGAGACAGGGGGCCTTACTGAAGCTTTCTTT. This codes for CASRFETGGLTEAFF.

This chain links TRBV10-1 with TRBJ2-7; tentative D call: TRBD1 (6 bases). The germline V gene has CDR1 WNHNN and CDR2 SYGVQD (reference sequence). The length of the CDR3 is 11 residues. For the CDR3, the DNA is TGCCCCACCGCCAGGGGTTACGAGCAGTACTTC. The encoded protein is CPTARGYEQYF.

The V call is TRBV19, the J call TRBJ1-5, with a tentative D call TRBD1 (6 bases). With 1 base removed from V and 1 base from J, the gap between germline ends came to 17 bases. Looked up from germline, CDR1 is LNHDA and CDR2 is SQIVND (reference sequence). CDR3 length: 18 amino acids. The CDR3 sequence: CASSIVWGRGESNQPQHF. The DNA of the CDR3 is TGTGCCAGTAGTATAGTATGGGGGCGGGGAGAAAGCAATCAGCCCCAGCATTTT.

The chain uses TRBV6-1 and TRBJ2-7, with D possibly being TRBD1 or TRBD2 (6 bases each). The length of the CDR3 is 14 residues. V lost 2 bases and J lost 2, with 10 bases in between. The V gene's germline CDR1 is MNHNS and CDR2 SASEGT. The CDR3 DNA follows: TGTGCCAGCAGTGAAAGGGGGGAAGCCTACGAGCAGTACTTC. It codes for CASSERGEAYEQYF.

V usage is TRBV7-2 and J usage is TRBJ2-7; tentative D call: TRBD2 (7 bases). V was clipped by 1 base and J by 4 bases, with 14 bases between them. The CDR3 is made up of 15 amino acids. Germline lookup yields CDR1 SGHTA and CDR2 FQGNSA. The CDR3 sequence is CASSLEGGRRYEQYF. The CDR3 nucleotides read TGTGCCAGCAGCTTAGAGGGGGGGCGTCGTTACGAGCAGTACTTC.

This chain uses TRBV25-1 with TRBJ1-1; D possibly corresponds to TRBD1 (5 bases). Germline CDR1 reads MGHDK; CDR2 reads SYGVNS. The germline V and J ends were trimmed by 8 bases and 4 bases, with 23 bases remaining between them. The CDR3 is 16 amino acids. Here the CDR3 DNA reads TGTGCCAGCGTAGGGGCAGGACGAGCTTTCGCCACTGAAGCTTTCTTT. It codes for CASVGAGRAFATEAFF.

This chain joins TRBV9 and TRBJ1-4; D unresolved. Germline CDR1 is SGDLS and CDR2 is YYNGEE. This CDR3 comprises 14 residues. Trimming removed 0 bases from V and 8 bases from J, with 11 bases in between. The CDR3 protein is CASSVGRIGEKLFF. The CDR3 DNA is TGTGCCAGCAGCGTAGGTAGGATCGGGGAAAAACTGTTTTTT.

The genes are TRBV30 and TRBJ2-3; 10 positions agree with TRBD1. This CDR3 comprises 15 residues. Germline CDR1 reads GTSNPN; CDR2 reads SVGIG (reference sequence). Trimming at V came to 4 bases and at J to 6 bases, leaving 10 bases not matched to a gene. CDR3 nucleotide sequence: TGTGCCTGGACCGACAGGGGGCGGTACATGGATACGCAGTATTTT. Translated: CAWTDRGRYMDTQYF. The variable domain in full, with the rest retrieved from reference TRBV30 and TRBJ2-3, is SQTIHQWPATLVQPVGSPLSLECTVEGTSNPNLYWYRQAAGRGLQLLFYSVGIGQISSEVPQNLSASRPQDRQFILSSKKLLLSDSGFYLCAWTDRGRYMDTQYFGPGTRLTVL.